Listed here are 6 T cell receptor beta chains from one sample, sequenced in a study. TCRdb itself ran the RT-PCR reads through MiXCR, one entry per CDR3 protein. The data contain approximately 720,000 distinct CDR3 sequences, approximately 15% of them singletons. Specimen: memory CD4+ T cells from blood. The receptors derive from a female donor in good health, serving as a healthy control.

This clonotype was observed many times. The V call is TRBV12-3 or TRBV12-4, the J call TRBJ2-7; 12 bases map to TRBD1. The CDR3 covers 14 residues. With V trimmed by 6 bases and J by 5 bases, 5 bases remained unmatched. CDR3 region: CASSTGQGAHEQYF. For the CDR3, the DNA is TGTGCCAGCAGCACGGGACAGGGGGCCCACGAGCAGTACTTC.

There are a few counts of this clonotype. J is TRBJ2-1 and V is TRBV6-1; 11 bases agree with TRBD2. Looked up from germline, CDR1 is MNHNS and CDR2 is SASEGT. V was clipped by 2 bases and J by 4 bases; unmatched bases: 4. The CDR3 runs 16 residues. CDR3 amino acids: CASSERTSGPYNEQFF. As DNA, the CDR3 is TGTGCCAGCAGTGAACGGACTAGCGGGCCATACAATGAGCAGTTCTTC.

In its sample, this clonotype was seen a few times. The chain uses TRBV5-1 and TRBJ2-5, with D maybe TRBD1 (6 bases). This CDR3 has 14 amino acids. Looked up from germline, CDR1 is SGHRS and CDR2 is YFSETQ. V was cut by 4 bases and J by 4 bases, with 14 bases left in between. CDR3 amino acids: CASSQPGRGETQYF. In DNA, the CDR3 is TGCGCCAGCAGCCAGCCTGGCAGGGGAGAGACCCAGTACTTC.

This clonotype turned up a few times. The chain employs TRBV12-3 or TRBV12-4 and TRBJ1-5; D unclear. The CDR3 is 16 residues long. V lost 5 bases and J lost 3, with 17 bases in between. CDR3 in DNA: TGTGCCAGCAGTCCCCTCTTGGGAGACACCAATCAGCCCCAGCATTTT. Translation: CASSPLLGDTNQPQHF.

In this sample, this clonotype turned up many times. The rearrangement uses TRBV6-5 and TRBJ1-2; 9 nucleotides align to TRBD1. The CDR3 extends over 13 amino acids. Trimming took 2 bases from V and 5 from J; bases not matched to a gene: 0. Germline V gene sequence: CDR1 MNHEY, CDR2 SVGAGI. CDR3 nucleotides: TGTGCCAGCAGTTACGACAGGGGGTATGGCTACACCTTC. Its protein product is CASSYDRGYGYTF.

This clonotype was recorded at least ten times. The J gene is TRBJ1-2, the V gene TRBV6-6, with unresolved D. Trimming cost V 2 bases and J 2 bases, with 6 bases left between them. The CDR3 has 13 amino acids. Germline V gene lookup returns CDR1 MNHNY and CDR2 SVGAGI (reference sequence). CDR3 region: CASSYRENYGYTF. The CDR3 coding sequence is TGTGCCAGCAGTTACCGGGAAAACTATGGCTACACCTTC.